Listed below are T cell receptor beta chains from one sample, sequenced in a study of T cell changes during pregnancy in multiple sclerosis. Clones were read by immunoSEQ multiplex PCR, and TCRdb kept only the in-frame ones, dropping some. The repertoire holds around 78,000 clones, with roughly 93% as singletons. Sequenced here: peripheral blood, sampled in the second trimester of pregnancy. Receptors originate from a female donor with multiple sclerosis, enrolled in a pregnancy study. CDR3s include the opening cysteine and the closing phenylalanine or tryptophan. A D gene is named only where the DNA matches it firmly. Clone size is stated in some rows and not others, as once, few, many or a class when expanded.

>TRBV4-1|TRBJ1-6|-|once
CASSQGGGNNSPLHF
TGCGCCAGCAGCCAAGGTGGCGGGAATAATTCACCCCTCCACTTT
>TRBV7-9|TRBJ2-7|-|-
CASSSGGVTYEQYF
TGTGCCAGCAGCTCAGGCGGGGTAACCTACGAGCAGTACTTC
>TRBV5-5|TRBJ2-7|TRBD2|-
CASRGLAVDGEQYF
TGTGCCAGCAGGGGACTAGCGGTTGACGGCGAGCAGTACTTC
>TRBV4-1|TRBJ2-1|-|-
CASSQGRGGDVSEQFF
TGCGCCAGCAGCCAAGGCCGTGGAGGTGATGTCAGTGAGCAGTTCTTC
>TRBV6-5|TRBJ2-7|TRBD2|-
CASTGRVPYEQYF
TGTGCCAGCACCGGGAGGGTCCCTTACGAGCAGTACTTC
>TRBV27|TRBJ1-4|-|-
CASSRRTVNEKLFF
TGTGCCAGCAGTCGGCGGACAGTTAATGAAAAACTGTTTTTT
>TRBV2|TRBJ2-7|-|-
CASSETVRLYEQYF
TGTGCCAGCAGTGAGACAGTACGGCTCTACGAGCAGTACTTC
>TRBV5-3|TRBJ1-5|-|-
CARSSLLTGYSNQPQHF
TGTGCCAGAAGCTCCTTACTAACAGGGTATAGCAATCAGCCCCAGCATTTT
>TRBV6-1|TRBJ1-2|-|-
CASSRPGDYGYTF
TGTGCCAGCAGTAGGCCCGGGGACTATGGCTACACCTTC
>TRBV27|TRBJ1-6|-|-
CASSFTSPSDSSYNSPLHF
TGTGCCAGCAGTTTCACCTCCCCATCGGACAGCTCCTATAATTCACCCCTCCACTTT
>TRBV6-5|TRBJ1-2|-|-
CASSEGPGAYTF
TGTGCCAGCAGTGAGGGCCCGGGCGCCTACACCTTC
>TRBV27|TRBJ2-5|TRBD2|-
CASSLSPAGLGGGETQYF
TGTGCCAGCAGTTTATCCCCAGCGGGGCTGGGGGGAGGCGAGACCCAGTACTTC
>TRBV2|TRBJ1-2|-|-
CASSESQGRYGYTF
TGTGCCAGCAGTGAATCTCAGGGGCGGTATGGCTACACCTTC
>TRBV7-8|TRBJ1-1|-|-
CASSLDGANTEAFF
TGTGCCAGCAGCTTAGACGGAGCGAACACTGAAGCTTTCTTT
>TRBV6-5|TRBJ1-2|TRBD1|-
CASRQDRGSYGYTF
TGTGCCAGCAGACAGGACAGGGGCAGCTATGGCTACACCTTC